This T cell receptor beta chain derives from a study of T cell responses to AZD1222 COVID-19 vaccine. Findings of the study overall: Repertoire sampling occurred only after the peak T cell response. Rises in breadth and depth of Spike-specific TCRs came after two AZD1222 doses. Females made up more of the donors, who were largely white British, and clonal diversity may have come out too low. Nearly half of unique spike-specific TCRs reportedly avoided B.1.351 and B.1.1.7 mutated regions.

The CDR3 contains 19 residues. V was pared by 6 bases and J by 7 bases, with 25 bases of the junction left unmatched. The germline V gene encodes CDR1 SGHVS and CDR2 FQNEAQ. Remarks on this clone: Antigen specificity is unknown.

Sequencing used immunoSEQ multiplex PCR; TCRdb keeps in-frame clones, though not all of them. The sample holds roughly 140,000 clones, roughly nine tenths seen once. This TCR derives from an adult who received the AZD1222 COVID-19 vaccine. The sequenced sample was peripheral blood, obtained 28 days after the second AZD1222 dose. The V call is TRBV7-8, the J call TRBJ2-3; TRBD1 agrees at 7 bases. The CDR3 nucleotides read TGTGCCAGCAGTCATATGGGTCGAAAGGGGGCAGGGGAGTATAATACGCAGTATTTT. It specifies CASSHMGRKGAGEYNTQYF.